Listed below are T cell receptor beta chains from one sample, sequenced in a study of blood T cell repertoires in COVID-19. Using immunoSEQ multiplex PCR, the repertoire was profiled, and TCRdb retains in-frame clones only, with some absent. Here the sample spans a few hundred thousand clones, about 88% being singletons. Sequencing was done on a sample of PBMCs or T cells enriched from blood (not recorded which). The receptors shown here come from a middle-aged woman who had recovered from COVID-19. The CDR3 runs from the conserved cysteine through the conserved F or W. Each record gives: clone size, V gene, J gene, D gene, CDR3 DNA, CDR3 protein. The D gene is left open where the match is weak. Rows give clone size only sometimes, using once, few, many, or a class for an expanded clone.

size: NA; V: TRBV19; J: TRBJ2-1; D: NA; DNA: TGTGCCAGTAGTTCGGACAATTACAATGAGCAGTTCTTC; CDR3: CASSSDNYNEQFF
size: NA; V: TRBV4-3; J: TRBJ2-7; D: NA; DNA: TGCGCCAGCAGCCACGCGACTTCCTACGAGCAGTACTTC; CDR3: CASSHATSYEQYF
size: NA; V: TRBV10-3; J: TRBJ2-1; D: TRBD1; DNA: TGTGCCAGCGGACAGGGCCCCTACAATGAGCAGTTCTTC; CDR3: CASGQGPYNEQFF
size: NA; V: TRBV7-9; J: TRBJ1-6; D: NA; DNA: TGTGCCAGCAGTTCGACAAGAGTCGGCTCACCCCTCCACTTT; CDR3: CASSSTRVGSPLHF
size: NA; V: TRBV7-3; J: TRBJ2-1; D: NA; DNA: TGTGCCAGCAGCTTAATAGCAGGGAATGAGCAGTTCTTC; CDR3: CASSLIAGNEQFF
size: few; V: TRBV5-1; J: TRBJ1-3; D: NA; DNA: TGCGCCAGCAGCTCCGACGGGTCTGGAAACACCATATATTTT; CDR3: CASSSDGSGNTIYF
size: NA; V: TRBV7-3; J: TRBJ2-3; D: TRBD2; DNA: TGTGCCAGCAGCCCTAGCGGGAGCGCAGATACGCAGTATTTT; CDR3: CASSPSGSADTQYF
size: NA; V: TRBV19; J: TRBJ2-7; D: NA; DNA: TGTGCCAGTAGTATCAGGGTACCAAGGTACGAGCAGTACTTC; CDR3: CASSIRVPRYEQYF
size: NA; V: TRBV6-1; J: TRBJ1-3; D: NA; DNA: TGTGCCAGCAGTGAACTATTCTCTGGAAACACCATATATTTT; CDR3: CASSELFSGNTIYF
size: few; V: TRBV28; J: TRBJ2-5; D: NA; DNA: TGTGCCAGCAGTTTAATGGGCCAGACCCAGTACTTC; CDR3: CASSLMGQTQYF
size: NA; V: TRBV6-2/TRBV6-3; J: TRBJ1-5; D: NA; DNA: TGTGCCAGCAGCGGACCAGGGAACAATCAGCCCCAGCATTTT; CDR3: CASSGPGNNQPQHF
size: NA; V: TRBV28; J: TRBJ2-2; D: NA; DNA: TGTGCCAGCAGTTCCCCACAGTTCGCGAACACCGGGGAGCTGTTTTTT; CDR3: CASSSPQFANTGELFF
size: NA; V: TRBV5-1; J: TRBJ1-4; D: NA; DNA: TGCGCCAGCAGCCGAACAGGGTTATCGAGTGAAAAACTGTTTTTT; CDR3: CASSRTGLSSEKLFF
size: NA; V: TRBV16; J: TRBJ1-3; D: NA; DNA: TGTGCCAGCAGCCAATCGTCCCCACAGTACTCTGGAAACACCATATATTTT; CDR3: CASSQSSPQYSGNTIYF
size: few; V: TRBV6-5; J: TRBJ2-7; D: TRBD1; DNA: TGTGCCAGCATGCCCACAGGGGGAAAGGGTCGCGAGCAGTACTTC; CDR3: CASMPTGGKGREQYF
size: NA; V: TRBV5-1; J: TRBJ1-4; D: NA; DNA: TGCGCCAGCAGCTTGAATACAGGGAGCTCTAATGAAAAACTGTTTTTT; CDR3: CASSLNTGSSNEKLFF
size: NA; V: TRBV11-2; J: TRBJ1-2; D: TRBD1; DNA: TGTGCCAGCAGCCCGACAGGGGGTTTATATGGCTACACCTTC; CDR3: CASSPTGGLYGYTF
size: NA; V: TRBV7-9; J: TRBJ1-2; D: TRBD1; DNA: TGTGCCAGCAGCCCCGGGACAGGGTTTTACTATGGCTACACCTTC; CDR3: CASSPGTGFYYGYTF
size: NA; V: TRBV13; J: TRBJ1-2; D: NA; DNA: TGTGCCAGCAGCTTAGGTGGGGGCGCAGACTATGGCTACACCTTC; CDR3: CASSLGGGADYGYTF
size: once; V: TRBV29-1; J: TRBJ2-7; D: NA; DNA: TGCAGCGTTGAAGACGGTGTCCTAGAGCAGTACTTC; CDR3: CSVEDGVLEQYF
size: NA; V: TRBV20-1; J: TRBJ2-5; D: TRBD2; DNA: TGCAGTGCTAGTAGGCCTAGCGGGGGGCGGCGTCAAGAGACCCAGTACTTC; CDR3: CSASRPSGGRRQETQYF
size: NA; V: TRBV3-1/TRBV3-2; J: TRBJ2-1; D: TRBD1; DNA: TGTGCCAGCAGCCTCATGGACAGGGGGTTATACAATGAGCAGTTCTTC; CDR3: CASSLMDRGLYNEQFF
size: NA; V: TRBV2; J: TRBJ1-5; D: TRBD1; DNA: TGTGCCAGCACCGAAGGGACAGGGAGCAATCAGCCCCAGCATTTT; CDR3: CASTEGTGSNQPQHF
size: NA; V: TRBV7-2; J: TRBJ1-2; D: TRBD1; DNA: TGTGCCAGCAGCAGGGACAGATACTCAATTAACTATGGCTACACCTTC; CDR3: CASSRDRYSINYGYTF
size: NA; V: TRBV19; J: TRBJ1-4; D: NA; DNA: TGTGCCAGCAGACAGCTTTCAACTAATGAAAAACTGTTTTTT; CDR3: CASRQLSTNEKLFF
size: once; V: TRBV6-5; J: TRBJ1-2; D: TRBD1; DNA: TGTGCCAGCAGTTACTCGAGACAGGGCAATGGCTACACCTTC; CDR3: CASSYSRQGNGYTF
size: NA; V: TRBV18; J: TRBJ2-1; D: TRBD1; DNA: TGTGCCAGCTCAGTCCGGGACAGGGGAAACAATGAGCAGTTCTTC; CDR3: CASSVRDRGNNEQFF
size: NA; V: TRBV30; J: TRBJ2-6; D: NA; DNA: TGTGCCAGTGACAGGCACCCCTCTGGGGCCAACGTCCTGACTTTC; CDR3: CASDRHPSGANVLTF
size: NA; V: TRBV25-1; J: TRBJ1-1; D: NA; DNA: TGTGCCAGCAGTGAAACAGCCTACACTGAAGCTTTCTTT; CDR3: CASSETAYTEAFF
size: NA; V: TRBV5-1; J: TRBJ2-3; D: NA; DNA: TGCGCCAGCAGCACCCTTAGCAGATCTAGCACAGATACGCAGTATTTT; CDR3: CASSTLSRSSTDTQYF
size: once; V: TRBV19; J: TRBJ2-3; D: TRBD2; DNA: TGTGCCAGTAGCACTGAGGAGGTAGCGGGGGGGAGCACAGATACGCAGTATTTT; CDR3: CASSTEEVAGGSTDTQYF
size: NA; V: TRBV2; J: TRBJ1-4; D: NA; DNA: TGTGCCAGCAGTGATCGAGACAAAAATGAAAAACTGTTTTTT; CDR3: CASSDRDKNEKLFF
size: few; V: TRBV2; J: TRBJ1-2; D: NA; DNA: TGTGCCAGCAGGGGAGGGCAGAACTATGGCTACACCTTC; CDR3: CASRGGQNYGYTF
size: few; V: TRBV4-2; J: TRBJ2-1; D: TRBD2; DNA: TGTGCCAGCAGGGAACTAGCGGGGCTTGAGCAGTTCTTC; CDR3: CASRELAGLEQFF
size: NA; V: TRBV9; J: TRBJ2-1; D: TRBD1; DNA: TGTGCCAGCAACGACGGGACAGGGTTGTCGGATGAGCAGTTCTTC; CDR3: CASNDGTGLSDEQFF
size: NA; V: TRBV11-2; J: TRBJ1-6; D: NA; DNA: TGTGCCAGCAGCTATACAGTATATAATTCACCCCTCCACTTT; CDR3: CASSYTVYNSPLHF